This T cell receptor beta chain appears in the sequencing data of a study of T cells in Graves' hyperthyroidism and ophthalmopathy. Across the whole study: Peripheral blood was taken when the disease was first diagnosed, before any treatment began.

V gave up 6 bases and J gave up 5 bases, with 10 bases separating them. The CDR3 is 12 residues long. Note on this clonotype: As yet, its antigen is unknown.

Study-level results: The blood repertoire included most of the expanded thyroid clonotypes above 0.001.

RNA transcripts yielded amplified TCR beta CDR3 regions. First-round RT-PCR of the TCR CDR3 relied on the HTBI primer set. One entry per CDR3 protein, called by TCRdb with MiXCR from the multiplex PCR reads. The sample includes fewer than 900,000 distinct CDR3 sequences, around 20% of them seen just once. Diagnosis of hyperthyroidism was new in patients aged 18 to 65, and its duration was under 2 months. The sequence was obtained from a woman in her forties or fifties with Graves' hyperthyroidism that later progressed to Graves' ophthalmopathy. The chain has TRBV12-3 or TRBV12-4 and TRBJ2-5; a weak D match, TRBD2 (5 bases). The specimen was blood. The CDR3 here is CASSKASETQYF. CDR3 nucleotide sequence: TGTGCCAGCAGCAAAGCTAGCGAGACCCAGTACTTC.